The TCR beta chain under discussion was sequenced for a study of blood T cell repertoires in COVID-19. About the study: Samples taken during acute and convalescent COVID-19 were collected in the United States, Italy and Spain. PBMCs, B-cell-depleted T cells, or T cells were the source of the cDNA or gDNA that made up the material.

Generated by immunoSEQ multiplex PCR, the TCRdb table keeps only in-frame clones and is missing some. The repertoire consists of roughly 280,000 clones, with 85% to 90% occurring once and the leading ten covering 11%. Seattle's enrolled individuals joined amid active infection and were then monitored longitudinally. Germline assignment: CDR1 SGHNT and CDR2 YYREEE (reference sequence). This CDR3 is 15 amino acids long. V was cut by 0 bases and J by 4 bases, with 14 bases left in between. Sequenced sample: peripheral blood. The V call is TRBV5-4, the J call TRBJ2-7; weak D call: TRBD2 (6 bases). The receptor was isolated from a woman in her 30s with COVID-19, enrolled during active disease. The CDR3 reads CASSLATGSTYEQYF. The CDR3 DNA reads as TGTGCCAGCAGCTTGGCTACCGGGAGTACGTACGAGCAGTACTTC.